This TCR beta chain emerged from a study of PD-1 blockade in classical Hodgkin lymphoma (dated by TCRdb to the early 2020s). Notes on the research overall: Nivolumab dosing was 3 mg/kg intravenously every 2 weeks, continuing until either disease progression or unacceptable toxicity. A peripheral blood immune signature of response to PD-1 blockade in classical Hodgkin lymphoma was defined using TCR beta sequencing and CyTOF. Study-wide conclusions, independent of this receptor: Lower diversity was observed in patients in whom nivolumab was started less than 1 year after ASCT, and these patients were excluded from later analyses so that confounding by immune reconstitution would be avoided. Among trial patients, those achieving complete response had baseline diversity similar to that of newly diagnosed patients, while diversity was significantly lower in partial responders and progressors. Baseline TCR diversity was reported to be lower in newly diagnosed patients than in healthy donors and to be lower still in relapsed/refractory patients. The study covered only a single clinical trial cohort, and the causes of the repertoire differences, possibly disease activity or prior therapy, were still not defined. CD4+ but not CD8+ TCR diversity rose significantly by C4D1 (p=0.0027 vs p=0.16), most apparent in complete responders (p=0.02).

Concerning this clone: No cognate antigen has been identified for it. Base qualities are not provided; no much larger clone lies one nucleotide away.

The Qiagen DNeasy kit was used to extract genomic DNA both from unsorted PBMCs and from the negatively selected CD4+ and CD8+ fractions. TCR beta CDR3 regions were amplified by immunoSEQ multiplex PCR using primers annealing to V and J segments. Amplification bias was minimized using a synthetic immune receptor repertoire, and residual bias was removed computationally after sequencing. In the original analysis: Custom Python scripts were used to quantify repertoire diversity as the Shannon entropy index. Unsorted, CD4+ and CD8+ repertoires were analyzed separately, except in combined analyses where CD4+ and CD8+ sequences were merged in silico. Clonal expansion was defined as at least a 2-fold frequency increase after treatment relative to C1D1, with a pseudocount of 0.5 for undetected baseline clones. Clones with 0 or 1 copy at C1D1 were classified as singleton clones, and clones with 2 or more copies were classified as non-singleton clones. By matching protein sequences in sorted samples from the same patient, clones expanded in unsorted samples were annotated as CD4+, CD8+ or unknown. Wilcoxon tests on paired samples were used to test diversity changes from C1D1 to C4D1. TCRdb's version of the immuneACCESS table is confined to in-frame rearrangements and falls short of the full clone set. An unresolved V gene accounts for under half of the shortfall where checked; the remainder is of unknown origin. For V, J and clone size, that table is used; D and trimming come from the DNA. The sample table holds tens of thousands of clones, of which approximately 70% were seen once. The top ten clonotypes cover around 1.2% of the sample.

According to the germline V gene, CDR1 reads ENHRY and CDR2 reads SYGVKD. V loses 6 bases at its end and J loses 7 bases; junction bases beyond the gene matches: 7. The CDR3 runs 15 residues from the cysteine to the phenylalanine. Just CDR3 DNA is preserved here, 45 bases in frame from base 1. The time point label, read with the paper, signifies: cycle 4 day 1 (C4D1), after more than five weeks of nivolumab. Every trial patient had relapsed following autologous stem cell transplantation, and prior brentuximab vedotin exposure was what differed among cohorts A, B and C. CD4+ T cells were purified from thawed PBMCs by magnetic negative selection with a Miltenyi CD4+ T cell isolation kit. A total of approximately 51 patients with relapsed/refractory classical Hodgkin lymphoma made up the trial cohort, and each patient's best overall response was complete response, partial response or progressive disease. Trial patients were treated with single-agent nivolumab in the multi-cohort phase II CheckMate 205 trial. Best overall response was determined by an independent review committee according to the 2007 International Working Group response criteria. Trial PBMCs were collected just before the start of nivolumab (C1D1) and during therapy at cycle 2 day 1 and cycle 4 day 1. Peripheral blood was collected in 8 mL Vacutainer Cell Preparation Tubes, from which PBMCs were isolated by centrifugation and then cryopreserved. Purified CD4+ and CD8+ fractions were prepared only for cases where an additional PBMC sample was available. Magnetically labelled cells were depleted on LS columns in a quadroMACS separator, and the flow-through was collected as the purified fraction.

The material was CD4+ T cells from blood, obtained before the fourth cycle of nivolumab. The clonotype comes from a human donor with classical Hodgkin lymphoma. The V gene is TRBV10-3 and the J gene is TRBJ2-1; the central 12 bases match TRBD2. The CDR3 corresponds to CAISPSGGVGNEQFF. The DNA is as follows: TGTGCCATCAGCCCTAGCGGGGGGGTGGGGAATGAGCAGTTCTTC.